One T cell receptor beta chain is described in this entry. Adult Caucasians living in Nashville, Tennessee made up all of the donors. The sample comes from a study of shared clonotypes between healthy human individuals. Looking at the study overall: Aged 18 to 49, the donors were a couple of women and a few men.

The CDR3 extends over 13 amino acids. From germline, CDR1 is MDHEN and CDR2 SYDVKM. V was cut by 5 bases and J by 5 bases, with 12 bases left in between. Assay execution took place at the deep level. Each sorted subset replicate got 200 ng genomic DNA, approximately 27,000 genomes. Libraries were prepared by immunoSEQ multiplex PCR; TCRdb keeps only in-frame clonotypes and omits some of them. This sample has some 1,400,000 clones, with more than 95% found just once. This receptor was identified in a man aged 25 to 45 in good health. Sequenced material: naive CD4+ T cells sorted from blood. Subset: CD45RA+ positively selected. The V and J genes are TRBV28 and TRBJ2-5; D call uncertain. CDR3 protein: CASSPALGETQYF. The CDR3 DNA is TGTGCCAGCAGTCCCGCCCTGGGGGAGACCCAGTACTTC.